These 18 T cell receptor beta chains were sequenced from one sample in a study of cytomegalovirus exposure and HLA in healthy donors. Primers for the PCR totalled 60 Vbeta and 13 Jbeta. The protocol was immunoSEQ multiplex PCR, while the TCRdb copy is restricted to in-frame clones and leaves out a portion. The sample shows about 170,000 clones, roughly 87% of them seen only once. Sequenced: PBMCs. The receptor source for this set is a girl between 10 and 17 years old in good health and CMV-seropositive.

The DNA for the CDR3 is TGCGCCAGCAGCCCGGGACTAGCGGGAGGCAATGAGCAGTTCTTC. It specifies CASSPGLAGGNEQFF. V gene TRBV5-1 combines with J gene TRBJ2-1; 15 bases map to TRBD2. Germline CDR1 SGHRS, CDR2 YFSETQ. The CDR3 spans 15 residues. Trimming at V came to 4 bases and at J to 6 bases, leaving 2 bases not matched to a gene.

V gene TRBV9 combines with J gene TRBJ2-1, with 9 bases aligning to TRBD2. V trimming: 0 bases; J trimming: 2 bases; junction bases outside the gene matches: 0. CDR1 is SGDLS and CDR2 is YYNGEE in the germline V gene. This CDR3 is 15 amino acids long. The CDR3 DNA reads as TGTGCCAGCAGCGTAGGACTAGCGGCCTACAATGAGCAGTTCTTC. Its translation: CASSVGLAAYNEQFF.

The V call is TRBV7-8, the J call TRBJ1-2; TRBD1 matches at 7 bases. The CDR3 is 16 residues long. J was trimmed by 4 bases and V by 5 bases; bases with no gene match: 13. Germline V gives CDR1 SGHVS, CDR2 FQNEAQ. CDR3 amino acids: CASSPNRAGGGYGYTF. The CDR3 DNA reads TGTGCCAGCAGCCCTAATAGGGCAGGGGGAGGCTATGGCTACACCTTC. Together with reference TRBV7-8 and TRBJ1-2, the CDR3 gives the full variable domain: GAGVSQSPRYKVAKRGQDVALRCDPISGHVSLFWYQQALGQGPEFLTYFQNEAQLDKSGLPSDRFFAERPEGSVSTLKIQRTQQEDSAVYLCASSPNRAGGGYGYTFGSGTRLTVV.

This clone was detected only a few times. This sequence joins TRBV28 and TRBJ1-1; 10 nucleotides line up with TRBD1. The CDR3 consists of 20 residues. Germline V gives CDR1 MDHEN, CDR2 SYDVKM. The V and J ends lost 4 bases and 5 bases, in that order; junction bases with no gene match: 22. For the CDR3, the DNA is TGTGCCAGCAGTTCCTCGAGCCGACTAAAACCGGGACAGGGGTATACTGAAGCTTTCTTT. Protein sequence: CASSSSSRLKPGQGYTEAFF.

The rearrangement links TRBV10-3 to TRBJ2-1; 9 bases map to TRBD2. The V gene's germline CDR1 is ENHRY and CDR2 SYGVKD. V lost 8 bases to trimming and J lost 5 bases; unmatched junction nucleotides: 7. The CDR3 runs to 14 residues. CDR3 DNA sequence: TGTGCCATCCGTAGGCGGGAGGGGGACAATGAGCAGTTCTTC. Translated, it gives CAIRRREGDNEQFF.

The V call is TRBV10-3, the J call TRBJ2-3; TRBD1 matches at 7 bases. Germline assignment: CDR1 ENHRY and CDR2 SYGVKD. The CDR3 has 16 residues. V gave up 2 bases and J gave up 0 bases; unmatched junction bases: 5. The CDR3, as DNA: TGTGCCATCAGTGAGGAGGGACAGATTAGCACAGATACGCAGTATTTT. Protein: CAISEEGQISTDTQYF.

This rearrangement joins TRBV7-9 to TRBJ2-2, with 8 bases matching TRBD2. V lost 4 bases, J lost 1 base, and 11 bases stayed unmatched. The CDR3 length is 18 residues. Germline CDR1 is SEHNR and CDR2 is FQNEAQ (reference sequence). CDR3 sequence (DNA): TGTGCCAGCAGCTCCCTCGCTGCGGGGGGTCTGAACACCGGGGAGCTGTTTTTT. Its translation: CASSSLAAGGLNTGELFF.

The gene calls are TRBV7-3 and TRBJ2-3; maybe TRBD1 (5 bases). This CDR3 spans 14 amino acids. Trimming took 2 bases from V and 8 from J, leaving 14 bases between them. Germline values: CDR1 SGHTA, CDR2 FQGTGA. The DNA of the CDR3 is TGTGCCAGCAGCTTAGGTGGGGCCCAAGGTACGCAGTATTTT. Translated, it gives CASSLGGAQGTQYF.

The chain links TRBV2 to TRBJ1-2; no reliable D call. This CDR3 region has 12 residues. Germline assignment: CDR1 SNHLY and CDR2 FYNNEI. V dropped 7 bases and J dropped 4 bases, with 10 bases sitting between them. The CDR3 coding sequence is TGTGCCAGCAAGAGGGAGGCCTATGGCTACACCTTC. Its protein is CASKREAYGYTF.

V gene TRBV7-3 combines with J gene TRBJ2-2, with D perhaps TRBD2 (6 bases). Deletions cut 6 bases from V and 6 bases from J, with 14 bases between. The CDR3 extends over 14 amino acids. Per germline, CDR1 SGHTA and CDR2 FQGTGA. CDR3 in DNA: TGTGCCAGCAGTCCCCGGAGGGCGGCCGGGGAGCTGTTTTTT. It codes for CASSPRRAAGELFF.

The rearrangement links TRBV6-1 to TRBJ1-3; 10 nucleotides align to TRBD1. J was trimmed by 2 bases and V by 5 bases; bases with no gene match: 3. The CDR3 has 15 residues. CDR1 is MNHNS, CDR2 SASEGT, per germline. As DNA, the CDR3 is TGTGCCAGCAGTCGAGGGACAGGGGCTGGAAACACCATATATTTT. Translating gives CASSRGTGAGNTIYF.

This clone was seen a handful of times. This chain connects TRBV2 to TRBJ2-2; 9 nucleotides align to TRBD1. The CDR3 length is 14 residues. Unmatched junction bases numbered 5, after V lost 8 bases and J lost 4 bases. Germline CDR1 SNHLY, CDR2 FYNNEI. CDR3: CASFDRGITGELFF. The CDR3 DNA is TGTGCCAGCTTCGACAGGGGGATCACCGGGGAGCTGTTTTTT.

The V and J genes are TRBV6-1 and TRBJ2-7; perhaps TRBD2 as D (7 bases). Germline assignment: CDR1 MNHNS and CDR2 SASEGT. The germline V and J ends were trimmed by 6 bases and 3 bases, with 12 bases remaining between them. This CDR3 has 13 residues. Written as DNA, the CDR3 is TGTGCCAGCAGGGGGGGGCTGGGCTACGAGCAGTACTTC. Its protein product is CASRGGLGYEQYF.

CDR3 DNA sequence: TGTGCCACCAGCGAGGGACAGGGGGCCGCCTACAATGAGCAGTTCTTC. Translating it yields CATSEGQGAAYNEQFF. The chain combines TRBV15 with TRBJ2-1; 12 nucleotides match TRBD1. V shed 5 bases and J 2 bases; nucleotides not matched to a gene: 4. The CDR3 runs 16 residues. Germline lookup yields CDR1 LNHNV and CDR2 YYDKDF (reference sequence).

In this sample, this clone turned up once. The V and J genes are TRBV5-4 and TRBJ2-7; tentatively, D is TRBD2 (7 bases). Trimming took off 6 bases at V and 3 bases at J, with 16 bases between the two ends. This CDR3 contains 14 residues. Germline lookup yields CDR1 SGHNT and CDR2 YYREEE (reference sequence). As DNA, the CDR3 is TGTGCCAGCAAAAGGGCGGGGGCCTACTACGAGCAGTACTTC. Translated: CASKRAGAYYEQYF.

This clone has a single count. The genes are TRBV27 and TRBJ2-5; the match to TRBD1 covers 9 bases. This CDR3 is 14 amino acids long. V dropped 5 bases and J dropped 4; count of bases not matched to a gene: 5. Germline V gene data show CDR1 as MNHEY and CDR2 as SMNVEV (reference sequence). The CDR3 bases are TGTGCCAGCAGTCCCGGACAGGGGAGAGAGACCCAGTACTTC. Amino acid sequence: CASSPGQGRETQYF.

This clone showed up just once. The chain has TRBV5-1 and TRBJ2-3; D not resolved. This CDR3 spans 15 amino acids. Germline V gene data show CDR1 as SGHRS and CDR2 as YFSETQ. Trimming shortened V by 4 bases and J by 1 base, and 13 bases separated the two germline ends. CDR3 sequence reads: CASSVSRLGTDTQYF. CDR3 DNA sequence: TGCGCCAGCAGCGTATCTAGGCTGGGCACAGATACGCAGTATTTT.

J is TRBJ2-1 and V is TRBV23-1; D is unclear. TRBV23-1 is noted as an ORF with a role that remains uncertain. V was clipped by 4 bases and J by 9 bases, with 13 bases between them. The CDR3 covers 13 residues. As DNA, the CDR3 is TGCGCCAGCAGTCGAAAGATCTCGAGTGAGCAGTTCTTC. Encoded protein: CASSRKISSEQFF.